These 27 T cell receptor beta chains originate from one sample sequenced in a study of early T cells in non-severe SARS-CoV-2 infection. One entry per CDR3 protein, called by TCRdb with MiXCR from the 5' RACE reads. The sample carries about 42,000 distinct CDR3 sequences, approximately 6.3% recorded once. The material was whole blood, obtained at baseline. These receptors all come from an adult who was a healthcare worker with PCR-confirmed SARS-CoV-2 infection or an uninfected control (not recorded which).

This clonotype turned up a few times. The chain is built from TRBV5-1 and TRBJ1-1; TRBD1 might be the D (5 bases). The CDR3 covers 13 residues. Germline V gene data show CDR1 as SGHRS and CDR2 as YFSETQ. V lost 5 bases and J 1 base, leaving 9 bases between the germline ends. The CDR3 bases are TGCGCCAGCAGGTGGGGGACGAACACTGAAGCTTTCTTT. It yields the protein CASRWGTNTEAFF.

This clonotype was seen more than once but under ten times. V is TRBV6-2 or TRBV6-3 and J is TRBJ2-1, with 7 bases matching TRBD1. Trimming at V came to 7 bases and at J to 6 bases, leaving 6 bases not matched to a gene. CDR3 size: 13 residues. Germline V gene lookup returns CDR1 MNHEY and CDR2 SVGEGT. CDR3 amino acids: CASTLRQGNEQFF. The CDR3 DNA sequence: TGTGCCAGCACGCTCCGACAGGGCAATGAGCAGTTCTTC.

This clonotype has a count of ten or more. The V call is TRBV20-1, the J call TRBJ2-2; 12 bases map to TRBD1. The CDR3 sequence is 13 residues long. Trimming at V came to 6 bases and at J to 10 bases, leaving 6 bases not matched to a gene. Germline lookup yields CDR1 DFQATT and CDR2 SNEGSKA (reference sequence). CDR3 amino acids: CSAQGQGATELFF. In nucleotides, the CDR3 is TGCAGTGCGCAGGGACAGGGGGCAACGGAGCTGTTTTTT.

This clonotype was found many times. The J gene is TRBJ1-4, the V gene TRBV10-3; TRBD1 might be the D (6 bases). This CDR3 contains 15 residues. Germline loops: CDR1 ENHRY, CDR2 SYGVKD. With 3 bases removed from V and 10 bases from J, the gap between germline ends came to 18 bases. CDR3 coding DNA: TGTGCCATCAGTGACGGGACATTTAAAGAGGGAAAACTGTTTTTT. Protein product: CAISDGTFKEGKLFF.

This clonotype was seen at least ten times. V usage is TRBV6-1 and J usage is TRBJ2-2; the match to TRBD1 covers 7 bases. Losses at the gene ends were 2 bases for V and 6 bases for J; bases not matched to a gene: 12. The CDR3 has 17 residues. Germline CDR1 MNHNS, CDR2 SASEGT. The CDR3 DNA reads TGTGCCAGCAGTGAATCGGTATTAACAGGGGTTGCCGGGGAGCTGTTTTTT. Amino acids: CASSESVLTGVAGELFF.

This clonotype showed up many times. The rearrangement joins TRBV5-1 to TRBJ2-5; 8 bases line up with TRBD2. The CDR3 consists of 13 residues. Unmatched junction bases numbered 4, after V lost 4 bases and J lost 5 bases. CDR1 and CDR2 (germline): SGHRS, YFSETQ. DNA for the CDR3: TGCGCCAGCAGCACCGGGGGGGGCGAGACCCAGTACTTC. This translates into CASSTGGGETQYF.

This clonotype was seen more than once but under ten times. This rearrangement joins TRBV24-1 to TRBJ2-3; tentative D call: TRBD1 (6 bases). Germline values: CDR1 KGHDR, CDR2 SFDVKD. This CDR3 region has 14 residues. With 3 bases removed from V and 1 base from J, the gap between germline ends came to 7 bases. CDR3 coding DNA: TGTGCCACCAGTGATCGACAGGGCACAGATACGCAGTATTTT. This encodes CATSDRQGTDTQYF.

The table lists this clonotype with a few counts. The chain combines TRBV10-2 with TRBJ2-1; D is undetermined. Germline loops: CDR1 WSHSY, CDR2 SAAADI. CDR3 size: 12 residues. V was trimmed by 3 bases and J by 5 bases, leaving 5 bases between them. In DNA form, the CDR3 reads TGCGCCAGCAGTGAATACAACAATGAGCAGTTCTTC. Translating gives CASSEYNNEQFF.

In this sample, this clonotype turned up many times. The chain links TRBV28 to TRBJ1-5; D is unclear. V was trimmed by 3 bases and J by 1 base, leaving 7 bases between them. CDR1 is MDHEN and CDR2 is SYDVKM in the germline V gene. CDR3 length: 14 amino acids. The chain's CDR3 is CASSFAGSNQPQHF. As DNA, the CDR3 is TGTGCCAGCAGTTTCGCGGGGAGCAATCAGCCCCAGCATTTT.

Turning to this clonotype: A much larger clone is a single base away; this may be a read error. V usage is TRBV6-6 and J usage is TRBJ2-1, with 9 bases aligning to TRBD1. V was pared by 2 bases and J by 0 bases, with 11 bases of the junction left unmatched. The V gene's germline CDR1 is MNHNY and CDR2 SVGAGI (reference sequence). The length of the CDR3 is 19 residues. The CDR3 DNA reads TGTGCCAGCAGTTACCCCGGACAGGGGACCACATTCTCCTACAATGAGCAGTTCTTC. This sequence encodes CASSYPGQGTTFSYNEQFF.

The table lists this clonotype with a few counts. The CDR3 DNA follows: TGCAGCGACGAACAAGAGACCCAGTACTTC. Protein sequence: CSDEQETQYF. The V call is TRBV29-1, the J call TRBJ2-5, with D uncertain. This CDR3 comprises 10 residues. Per germline, CDR1 SQVTM and CDR2 ANQGSEA. The germline V and J ends were trimmed by 7 bases and 2 bases, with 5 bases remaining between them.

At least ten counts were recorded for this clonotype. The chain carries TRBV20-1 and TRBJ2-3, with a tentative D call TRBD2 (6 bases). Trimming left V 6 bases short and J 6 bases short, with 16 bases between. In germline, CDR1 is DFQATT, CDR2 SNEGSKA (reference sequence). CDR3 length: 13 amino acids. In DNA form, the CDR3 reads TGCAGTGCCAAGCAGACTAGGGCCGATACGCAGTATTTT. Its translation: CSAKQTRADTQYF.

This clonotype was observed at least ten times. This chain uses TRBV28 with TRBJ1-6; 7 bases align to TRBD1. After removal of 5 bases from V and 4 bases from J, the junction contained 8 bases not matched to a gene. Germline V gives CDR1 MDHEN, CDR2 SYDVKM. The CDR3 covers 16 residues. The CDR3 coding sequence is TGTGCCAGCAGTCCCCCGGGACAGTTTTATAATTCACCCCTCCACTTT. This gives the protein CASSPPGQFYNSPLHF.

The chain employs TRBV7-9 and TRBJ2-3, with D unresolved. CDR1 is SEHNR, CDR2 FQNEAQ, per germline (reference sequence). This CDR3 spans 12 amino acids. V gave up 6 bases and J gave up 6 bases, with 10 bases separating them. The CDR3: CASREQADTQYF. The DNA for the CDR3 is TGTGCCAGCAGGGAACAAGCGGATACGCAGTATTTT. Together with reference TRBV7-9 and TRBJ2-3, the CDR3 gives the full variable domain: DTGVSQNPRHKITKRGQNVTFRCDPISEHNRLYWYRQTLGQGPEFLTYFQNEAQLEKSRLLSDRFSAERPKGSFSTLEIQRTEQGDSAMYLCASREQADTQYFGPGTRLTVL.

This clonotype was found many times. This chain connects TRBV7-2 to TRBJ2-1; 11 bases match TRBD1. Germline V lookup: CDR1 SGHTA, CDR2 FQGNSA. The CDR3 has 16 amino acids. J gave up 5 bases and V 4 bases, and 7 bases lay outside the gene matches. CDR3: CASSWVGTGGNNEQFF. The CDR3 DNA sequence: TGTGCCAGCAGCTGGGTCGGGACAGGGGGAAACAATGAGCAGTTCTTC.

This chain links TRBV5-1 with TRBJ1-2; no clear D gene. CDR3 length: 14 amino acids. Per the germline V gene, CDR1 is SGHRS and CDR2 is YFSETQ. Trimming stripped 7 bases from V and 0 bases from J, with 13 bases between. CDR3 in DNA: TGCGCCAGCTCCCCCCGCCGGGCTAACTATGGCTACACCTTC. Its translation is CASSPRRANYGYTF.

This clonotype has more than one count but fewer than ten. The genes are TRBV14 and TRBJ2-3, with D maybe TRBD2 (6 bases). The CDR3 totals 13 residues. Per germline, CDR1 SGHDN and CDR2 FVKESK. Trimming pared 4 bases from V and 10 bases from J, leaving 15 bases between. CDR3 DNA: TGTGCCAGCAGCCTCCTGGGAGGCCTGGCGCAGTATTTT. This sequence encodes CASSLLGGLAQYF.

This clonotype has at least ten counts. The rearrangement uses TRBV11-2 and TRBJ1-1; TRBD1 matches 7 bases. The germline CDR1 and CDR2 sequences are SGHAT and FQNNGV. CDR3 size: 14 residues. Trimming cost V 7 bases and J 4 bases; bases outside gene matches: 9. The CDR3 sequence is CASNNRQGSTEAFF. CDR3 in DNA: TGTGCCAGCAACAATAGACAGGGATCCACTGAAGCTTTCTTT.

The table lists this clonotype with many counts. The J gene is TRBJ1-1, the V gene TRBV14; 7 positions agree with TRBD1. The CDR3 length is 13 residues. V trimming: 5 bases; J trimming: 8 bases; junction bases outside the gene matches: 8. In germline, CDR1 is SGHDN, CDR2 FVKESK. CDR3 loop: CASSAQGRGEAFF. The CDR3 DNA is TGTGCCAGCAGCGCACAGGGGAGGGGAGAAGCTTTCTTT.

This clonotype was seen at least ten times. V usage is TRBV12-3 or TRBV12-4 and J usage is TRBJ1-5; 7 bases fit TRBD1. The ends lost 3 bases at V and 4 bases at J; junction bases unmatched: 3. This CDR3 has 14 residues. The CDR3 loop is CASSFQGGNQPQHF. The CDR3, as DNA: TGTGCCAGCAGTTTTCAGGGGGGTAATCAGCCCCAGCATTTT.

The chain uses TRBV5-4 and TRBJ2-7; 9 bases are a match to TRBD1. Germline V CDR1 and CDR2: SGHNT, YYREEE (reference sequence). Trimming cost V 4 bases and J 4 bases; bases outside gene matches: 9. This CDR3 region has 15 residues. CDR3 coding DNA: TGTGCCAGCAGCCCTCCGACAGGGGGGAAGTACGAGCAGTACTTC. This sequence encodes CASSPPTGGKYEQYF.

Ten or more counts support this clonotype. The V and J genes are TRBV20-1 and TRBJ2-1, with D possibly TRBD1 on 6 matching bases. Trimming shortened V by 3 bases and J by 2 bases, and 11 bases separated the two germline ends. Germline V CDR1 and CDR2: DFQATT, SNEGSKA (reference sequence). CDR3 length equals 14 residues. This CDR3 reads CSASRTAAYNEQFF. Written as DNA, the CDR3 is TGCAGTGCTAGCCGGACAGCCGCCTACAATGAGCAGTTCTTC.

This clonotype was found a few times. The J gene is TRBJ1-1, the V gene TRBV7-9, with no clear D. Trimming cost V 0 bases and J 6 bases, with 14 bases left between them. Germline CDR1 reads SEHNR; CDR2 reads FQNEAQ (reference sequence). The CDR3 runs 15 residues. The CDR3: CASSLARQDGPEAFF. The CDR3 DNA is TGTGCCAGCAGCTTAGCGCGTCAGGACGGCCCTGAAGCTTTCTTT.

This clonotype was found a few times. The rearrangement uses TRBV11-2 and TRBJ1-2, with 8 bases identical to TRBD1. Germline CDR1 and CDR2: SGHAT and FQNNGV. This CDR3 is built from 12 residues. The J segment lost 6 bases and the V segment lost 5 bases, leaving 2 bases of the junction unmatched. CDR3 residues: CASSPTGDGYTF. The CDR3 DNA is TGTGCCAGCAGCCCGACAGGGGATGGCTACACCTTC.

At least ten counts were recorded for this clonotype. The V call is TRBV10-2, the J call TRBJ1-1, with 7 bases fitting TRBD1. In germline, CDR1 is WSHSY, CDR2 SAAADI. J was trimmed by 0 bases and V by 5 bases; bases with no gene match: 3. CDR3 length: 14 residues. CDR3 bases: TGCGCCAGCAGTCCGACAGGGATGAACACTGAAGCTTTCTTT. This translates into CASSPTGMNTEAFF.

This clonotype turned up a few times. The chain carries TRBV5-5 and TRBJ2-2, with 13 bases aligning to TRBD2. Germline loops: CDR1 SGHKS, CDR2 YYEKEE (reference sequence). This CDR3 is built from 17 residues. The V and J ends lost 0 bases and 4 bases, in that order; junction bases with no gene match: 3. CDR3 DNA sequence: TGTGCCAGCAGCTTGGGACTAGCGGGGGGCCCCACCGGGGAGCTGTTTTTT. Protein: CASSLGLAGGPTGELFF.

This clonotype occurred many times. This chain connects TRBV20-1 to TRBJ2-6; TRBD1 is a possible D gene (5 bases). The CDR3 is 16 residues long. The V gene's germline CDR1 is DFQATT and CDR2 SNEGSKA (reference sequence). V lost 5 bases and J 0 bases, leaving 14 bases between the germline ends. The CDR3 coding sequence is TGCAGTGCTTCCAGACAGTTTCTCTCTGGGGCCAACGTCCTGACTTTC. Translated, it gives CSASRQFLSGANVLTF.